The 27 T cell receptor beta chains presented below share a single source sample, sequenced in a study of regulatory T cells in long-lasting Graves disease (dated by TCRdb to the early 2020s). The library was obtained by multiplex PCR. Sequencing took place on an Illumina HiSeq 4000. iRepertoire HTBI primers and Arm-PCR amplification of CDR3 regions were used to construct TCR beta libraries. In TCRdb, the public reads were trimmed at Q25 with fastp and aligned with MiXCR, with productive beta chains retained. Rows with one shared CDR3 protein collapse into an entry with the most common genes and DNA. The sample data list about 620,000 distinct CDR3 sequences, and approximately 15% of these were observed just once. The ten largest account for around 18% of the sample. The meaning of the sample's time point label: newly diagnosed GD, antithyroid drugs for less than 3 months. RNA was extracted from PBMCs in TRIzol for both TCR sequencing and RNA sequencing.

The same data also contributed to another study, on T cells in Graves' hyperthyroidism and ophthalmopathy.

Source: peripheral blood mononuclear cells (PBMCs), taken at new diagnosis, from a patient treated with antithyroid drugs. The receptors come from a young woman with Graves disease. Donor details come from another sample of the same person, matched by shared clones.

The chain combines TRBV30 with TRBJ1-2; maybe TRBD1 (5 bases). Per the germline V gene, CDR1 is GTSNPN and CDR2 is SVGIG (reference sequence). CDR3 length: 11 residues. V was clipped by 5 bases and J by 7 bases, with 11 bases between them. In nucleotides, the CDR3 is TGTGCCTGGGGACATCGCGGTGGCTACACCTTC. Its protein product is CAWGHRGGYTF.

This clonotype has a handful of counts. This chain links TRBV3-1 with TRBJ2-7, with D perhaps given as TRBD1 or TRBD2 (5 bases each). The CDR3 covers 16 residues. Trimming pared 4 bases from V and 0 bases from J, leaving 16 bases between. Per germline, CDR1 LGHDT and CDR2 YNNKEL (reference sequence). CDR3 nucleotides: TGTGCCAGCAGCCCGGGACCGGGACCGAGCTCCTACGAGCAGTACTTC. The encoded protein is CASSPGPGPSSYEQYF.

The rearrangement links TRBV30 to TRBJ1-2; D remains unclear. The germline gives CDR1 GTSNPN, CDR2 SVGIG (reference sequence). Trimming left V 5 bases short and J 0 bases short, with 10 bases between. CDR3 length: 13 residues. The CDR3 DNA reads TGTGCCTGGGGGGTCCCAGCTAACTATGGCTACACCTTC. Protein product: CAWGVPANYGYTF.

In this sample, this clonotype turned up many times. This chain joins TRBV6-1 and TRBJ1-2, with 10 bases lining up with TRBD1. The ends lost 3 bases at V and 7 bases at J; junction bases unmatched: 5. The CDR3 totals 14 residues. The germline V gene encodes CDR1 MNHNS and CDR2 SASEGT. CDR3 nucleotides: TGTGCCAGCAGTGAGAGACAGGGGGCGATTGGCTACACCTTC. Translation gives CASSERQGAIGYTF.

V and J are TRBV6-2 or TRBV6-3 and TRBJ2-2, with 7 bases matching TRBD2. The germline V gene encodes CDR1 MNHEY and CDR2 SVGEGT. J was trimmed by 1 base and V by 10 bases; bases with no gene match: 12. The CDR3 runs to 16 residues. CDR3 amino acids: CAISLSAGRNTGELFF. In DNA, the CDR3 is TGTGCCATCAGCCTTTCAGCGGGACGGAACACCGGGGAGCTGTTTTTT.

The V gene is TRBV10-2, the J gene TRBJ2-7; 7 bases agree with TRBD2. The CDR3 covers 18 residues. Germline CDR1 is WSHSY and CDR2 is SAAADI. Germline trimming cut 2 bases from V and 3 bases from J; bases unmatched to any gene: 16. The CDR3: CASSEVRFASGDNYEQYF. Here the CDR3 DNA reads TGCGCCAGCAGTGAGGTTCGGTTTGCTAGCGGAGATAACTACGAGCAGTACTTC.

For this clonotype: This clone may be a read error of a much larger clone one base away. The V call is TRBV10-3, the J call TRBJ1-1, with 7 bases aligning to TRBD1. This CDR3 is 15 amino acids long. Germline lookup yields CDR1 ENHRY and CDR2 SYGVKD. V gave up 8 bases and J gave up 3 bases; unmatched junction bases: 12. The CDR3: CAIGVSGRGDTEAFF. CDR3 bases: TGTGCCATCGGTGTGTCGGGCAGGGGGGACACTGAAGCTTTCTTT.

This clonotype occurred a few times. The CDR3 nucleotides read TGTGCCAGCAGCTTACAGGGATCGAACACCATATATTTT. This translates into CASSLQGSNTIYF. This chain connects TRBV11-3 to TRBJ1-3, with a tentative D call TRBD1 (5 bases). The V and J ends lost 2 bases and 7 bases respectively, with 9 bases between them. Germline CDR1 reads SGHNT; CDR2 reads YENEEA. The CDR3 is made up of 13 amino acids.

There are many counts of this clonotype. The chain has TRBV11-1 and TRBJ2-3; a possible D gene is TRBD2 (6 bases). V was pared by 5 bases and J by 2 bases, with 17 bases between. CDR3 length: 16 amino acids. In germline, CDR1 is SGHAT, CDR2 FQDESV (reference sequence). In DNA form, the CDR3 reads TGTGCCAGCAGCAGACGGACTACTCCTTCCACAGATACGCAGTATTTT. Translated, it gives CASSRRTTPSTDTQYF.

The genes are TRBV20-1 and TRBJ2-6; 8 bases line up with TRBD1. The CDR3 runs to 16 residues. V was clipped by 6 bases and J by 2 bases; unmatched bases: 9. CDR1 is DFQATT and CDR2 is SNEGSKA in the germline V gene (reference sequence). DNA of the CDR3: TGCAGTGCCGGGCAGGGGGCGAGAGCTGGGGCCAACGTCCTGACTTTC. Protein sequence: CSAGQGARAGANVLTF.

Of note for this clonotype: This may be a read error: a much more frequent sequence differs by one nucleotide. This chain joins TRBV6-5 and TRBJ2-5; possible D gene TRBD1, 5 bases. This CDR3 region has 13 residues. CDR1 MNHEY and CDR2 SVGAGI come from the germline V gene. CDR3 in amino acids: CASSSHGAEIQYF. In DNA, the CDR3 is TGTGCCAGCAGTTCTCATGGGGCGGAGATCCAGTACTTC.

The chain combines TRBV20-1 with TRBJ2-3; D may match TRBD1 or TRBD2 (5 bases each). The germline V gene encodes CDR1 DFQATT and CDR2 SNEGSKA (reference sequence). V lost 3 bases and J 2 bases, leaving 18 bases between the germline ends. The CDR3 totals 16 residues. The CDR3 region is CSARAIGGGHTDTQYF. CDR3 nucleotide sequence: TGCAGTGCTAGGGCGATAGGAGGCGGACACACAGATACGCAGTATTTT.

In its sample, this clonotype was seen a few times. The chain uses TRBV19 and TRBJ2-2, with TRBD2 identical over 10 bases. Germline V lookup: CDR1 LNHDA, CDR2 SQIVND (reference sequence). This CDR3 has 15 residues. V shed 3 bases and J 3 bases; nucleotides not matched to a gene: 1. The CDR3 nucleotides read TGTGCCAGTAGTATTCTAGCGGGAGACACCGGGGAGCTGTTTTTT. Amino acids: CASSILAGDTGELFF.

This clonotype was recorded a few times. This chain joins TRBV3-1 and TRBJ2-7; perhaps TRBD1 as D (6 bases). V dropped 4 bases and J dropped 5 bases, with 21 bases sitting between them. Germline lookup yields CDR1 LGHDT and CDR2 YNNKEL (reference sequence). The CDR3 totals 16 residues. The DNA of the CDR3 is TGTGCCAGCAGCCCAAAGGGGGTTGCGCGGCCGGACGAGCAGTACTTC. This sequence encodes CASSPKGVARPDEQYF.

This clonotype has more than one count but fewer than ten. The genes are TRBV5-1 and TRBJ2-1; D is possibly TRBD1 (5 bases). Trimming left V 0 bases short and J 3 bases short, with 10 bases between. CDR1 and CDR2 (germline): SGHRS, YFSETQ. The CDR3 loop spans 15 amino acids. In DNA, the CDR3 is TGCGCCAGCAGCTTGGTAGGGGATTTCTACAATGAGCAGTTCTTC. Its protein product is CASSLVGDFYNEQFF. Complete variable domain (other parts from reference TRBV5-1 and TRBJ2-1): KAGVTQTPRYLIKTRGQQVTLSCSPISGHRSVSWYQQTPGQGLQFLFEYFSETQRNKGNFPGRFSGRQFSNSRSEMNVSTLELGDSALYLCASSLVGDFYNEQFFGPGTRLTVL.

This clonotype was observed many times. The chain joins TRBV2 to TRBJ2-1; D is undetermined. The CDR3 sequence is 15 residues long. The V gene's germline CDR1 is SNHLY and CDR2 FYNNEI. Trimming took off 0 bases at V and 3 bases at J, with 9 bases between the two ends. CDR3 bases: TGTGCCAGCAGTGAAGCGGTTCTGAACTACAATGAGCAGTTCTTC. Its protein is CASSEAVLNYNEQFF.

In its sample, this clonotype was seen many times. This chain connects TRBV20-1 to TRBJ1-2; D is ambiguous. There are 12 residues in the CDR3. Trimming cost V 7 bases and J 4 bases, with 13 bases left between them. Germline-derived CDR1 and CDR2 are DFQATT and SNEGSKA (reference sequence). CDR3 protein: CSVLGGTYGYTF. CDR3 bases: TGCAGTGTATTGGGAGGCACCTATGGCTACACCTTC.

This clonotype was detected many times. The gene calls are TRBV7-2 and TRBJ2-2; D not certain. The CDR3 runs 13 residues. Trimming left V 3 bases short and J 5 bases short, with 7 bases between. Germline CDR1 and CDR2: SGHTA and FQGNSA. For the CDR3, the DNA is TGTGCCAGCAGCTTTGGCACAACCGGGGAGCTGTTTTTT. It is translated as CASSFGTTGELFF. The full variable domain, completed using reference TRBV7-2 and TRBJ2-2, is GAGVSQSPSNKVTEKGKDVELRCDPISGHTALYWYRQSLGQGLEFLIYFQGNSAPDKSGLPSDRFSAERTGGSVSTLTIQRTQQEDSAVYLCASSFGTTGELFFGEGSRLTVL.

This clonotype was counted ten times or more. The chain recombines TRBV2 with TRBJ2-3, with D possibly being TRBD1 (6 bases). CDR1 is SNHLY, CDR2 FYNNEI, per germline. This CDR3 comprises 13 residues. Trimming cost V 4 bases and J 5 bases, with 10 bases left between them. The CDR3 sequence: CASSVNRVDTQYF. Here the CDR3 DNA reads TGTGCCAGCAGTGTGAACAGGGTAGATACGCAGTATTTT.

This chain links TRBV6-2 or TRBV6-3 with TRBJ2-7; D unclear. With 3 bases removed from V and 4 bases from J, the gap between germline ends came to 19 bases. This CDR3 spans 16 amino acids. CDR1 MNHEY and CDR2 SVGEGT come from the germline V gene. The CDR3 here is CASSYSGGQKGYEQYF. In nucleotides, the CDR3 is TGTGCCAGCAGTTATTCCGGTGGGCAGAAAGGGTACGAGCAGTACTTC.

The gene calls are TRBV28 and TRBJ1-3; D uncertain. The length of the CDR3 is 14 residues. Trimming shortened V by 8 bases and J by 2 bases, and 13 bases separated the two germline ends. Germline assignment: CDR1 MDHEN and CDR2 SYDVKM. The CDR3 spells CASREGRTGNTIYF. In DNA, the CDR3 is TGTGCCAGCCGGGAGGGCAGAACTGGAAACACCATATATTTT.

V and J are TRBV27 and TRBJ2-7; 7 bases fit TRBD2. Germline V gene lookup returns CDR1 MNHEY and CDR2 SMNVEV (reference sequence). The CDR3 totals 14 residues. Trimming removed 10 bases from V and 2 bases from J; junction bases left unmatched: 11. The CDR3 is CATIMGRVPYEQYF. The CDR3 coding sequence is TGTGCCACCATAATGGGGAGGGTACCCTACGAGCAGTACTTC.

There are a few counts of this clonotype. The V and J genes are TRBV12-3 or TRBV12-4 and TRBJ2-1; TRBD2 matches at 10 bases. V lost 7 bases, J lost 10 bases, and 16 bases stayed unmatched. The CDR3 contains 16 residues. CDR3 loop: CASIRSGTSVYVEQFF. The CDR3 DNA sequence: TGTGCCAGCATTAGATCCGGGACTAGCGTGTACGTGGAGCAGTTCTTC.

The rearrangement uses TRBV24-1 and TRBJ2-2; possible D gene TRBD1, 6 bases. Germline V gene data show CDR1 as KGHDR and CDR2 as SFDVKD. V was cut by 4 bases and J by 5 bases, with 13 bases left in between. The CDR3 length is 15 residues. CDR3 sequence: CATSEERTVTGELFF. Written as DNA, the CDR3 is TGTGCCACCAGTGAGGAGAGGACAGTTACCGGGGAGCTGTTTTTT.

This clonotype was observed many times. This chain joins TRBV6-1 and TRBJ1-2; the D gene is possibly TRBD1 (5 bases). This CDR3 is built from 15 residues. CDR1 and CDR2 (germline): MNHNS, SASEGT. V gave up 6 bases and J gave up 4 bases, with 18 bases separating them. CDR3 amino acids: CASRYPDSLSYGYTF. The CDR3 DNA reads as TGTGCCAGCAGATATCCCGACAGTCTCTCCTATGGCTACACCTTC.

The J gene is TRBJ2-1, the V gene TRBV12-3 or TRBV12-4, with 10 bases fitting TRBD2. The V and J ends lost 3 bases and 6 bases, in that order; junction bases with no gene match: 5. The CDR3 runs 15 residues. The CDR3 bases are TGTGCCAGCAGTTTGGGAGCGGGAGGGAGCAATGAGCAGTTCTTC. Its translation is CASSLGAGGSNEQFF.

This chain uses TRBV4-1 with TRBJ2-7; 11 bases are a match to TRBD2. The junction had 5 bases not matched to a gene; V was cut back by 2 bases and J by 2 bases. The germline V gene encodes CDR1 MGHRA and CDR2 YSYEKL. The CDR3 has 16 amino acids. The CDR3 DNA sequence: TGCGCCAGCAGCCAACTAGCGGGAGGCCCCACCTACGAGCAGTACTTC. Translated: CASSQLAGGPTYEQYF.